The 9 T cell receptor beta chains in this list originate from one sample, sequenced in a study of beta chain features in type 1 diabetes. Isolated RNA was reverse transcribed in full, so expressed TCRB transcripts were sequenced. Sequenced by immunoSEQ multiplex PCR; TCRdb stores in-frame clones only, minus some. Of some 900,000 clones in the sample, about 17% were seen once. Sequencing was done on a sample of naive CD4+ T cells from blood. These receptors were collected from a young woman in good health.

This clone was detected a few times. The chain links TRBV28 to TRBJ1-1, with 7 bases matching TRBD1. This CDR3 comprises 15 residues. The ends lost 6 bases at V and 1 base at J; junction bases unmatched: 8. The germline V gene encodes CDR1 MDHEN and CDR2 SYDVKM. The CDR3 sequence is CASRPSGQPNTEAFF. DNA of the CDR3: TGTGCCAGCAGGCCATCGGGACAGCCGAACACTGAAGCTTTCTTT.

The genes are TRBV9 and TRBJ2-1; TRBD2 matches at 8 bases. This CDR3 comprises 16 residues. Germline V gene sequence: CDR1 SGDLS, CDR2 YYNGEE. The junction had 12 bases not matched to a gene; V was cut back by 3 bases and J by 7 bases. CDR3 region: CASSAPGTRNPNEQFF. CDR3 nucleotide sequence: TGTGCCAGCAGCGCCCCCGGGACTAGAAACCCTAATGAGCAGTTCTTC. The entire variable domain, with the rest obtained from reference TRBV9 and TRBJ2-1, is as follows: DSGVTQTPKHLITATGQRVTLRCSPRSGDLSVYWYQQSLDQGLQFLIQYYNGEERAKGNILERFSAQQFPDLHSELNLSSLELGDSALYFCASSAPGTRNPNEQFFGPGTRLTVL.

The gene calls are TRBV19 and TRBJ1-5; possibly TRBD1 for D (5 bases). This CDR3 is built from 16 residues. The V end was cut by 4 bases, the J end by 2 bases, with 15 bases between. Per germline, CDR1 LNHDA and CDR2 SQIVND (reference sequence). In nucleotides, the CDR3 is TGTGCCAGTAGTAGGGGAAGACAGTCAGGCAATCAGCCCCAGCATTTT. As protein: CASSRGRQSGNQPQHF.

Many counts were recorded for this clone. Different DNA sequences within this sample yield the same CDR3. The rearrangement links TRBV10-3 to TRBJ2-7; no definite D call. The germline CDR1 and CDR2 sequences are ENHRY and SYGVKD. The length of the CDR3 is 11 residues. Trimming took off 0 bases at V and 5 bases at J, with 2 bases between the two ends. CDR3 bases: TGTGCCATCAGTGAGTCTCACGAGCAGTACTTC. This codes for CAISESHEQYF.

The table lists this clone with a count of one. The chain carries TRBV27 and TRBJ2-7; D remains unclear. V was clipped by 2 bases and J by 2 bases, with 16 bases between them. Looked up from germline, CDR1 is MNHEY and CDR2 is SMNVEV (reference sequence). The CDR3 sequence is 16 residues long. CDR3 in DNA: TGTGCCAGCAGTTTAATGGGCAGGCAGAGCCCCTACGAGCAGTACTTC. As protein: CASSLMGRQSPYEQYF.

V gene TRBV12-5 combines with J gene TRBJ2-1; weak D call: TRBD1 (5 bases). V lost 2 bases and J 10 bases, leaving 12 bases between the germline ends. Germline-derived CDR1 and CDR2 are LGHNT and FRNRAP. This CDR3 contains 13 residues. The CDR3 here is CASGLLGAFEQFF. The CDR3 DNA is TGTGCTAGTGGTTTGCTTGGGGCGTTCGAGCAGTTCTTC.

The table lists this clone with a few counts. The J gene is TRBJ1-2, the V gene TRBV7-9; D gene ambiguous. The CDR3 loop spans 15 amino acids. The germline V gene has CDR1 SEHNR and CDR2 FQNEAQ (reference sequence). V gave up 1 base and J gave up 4 bases, with 13 bases separating them. Here the CDR3 reads CASSLEDSRGYGYTF. CDR3 coding DNA: TGTGCCAGCAGCTTAGAGGACTCACGGGGCTATGGCTACACCTTC. Looking up the rest from reference TRBV7-9 and TRBJ1-2 gives the full variable domain: DTGVSQNPRHKITKRGQNVTFRCDPISEHNRLYWYRQTLGQGPEFLTYFQNEAQLEKSRLLSDRFSAERPKGSFSTLEIQRTEQGDSAMYLCASSLEDSRGYGYTFGSGTRLTVV.

The chain carries TRBV9 and TRBJ1-1; D not certain. The CDR3 length is 13 residues. CDR1 is SGDLS and CDR2 is YYNGEE in the germline V gene. Trimming stripped 4 bases from V and 3 bases from J, with 10 bases between. The CDR3 sequence is CASSTSWDTEAFF. CDR3 in DNA: TGTGCCAGCAGCACTTCTTGGGACACTGAAGCTTTCTTT.

CDR3 region: CASSRQGGYTF. CDR3 bases: TGTGCCAGCAGCCGACAGGGAGGCTACACCTTC. The chain is built from TRBV2 and TRBJ1-2, with 7 bases that match TRBD1. The CDR3 loop spans 11 amino acids. The V gene's germline CDR1 is SNHLY and CDR2 FYNNEI. V was pared by 6 bases and J by 8 bases, with 3 bases of the junction left unmatched.